This entry concerns a single T cell receptor (beta chain). Libraries were prepared by immunoSEQ multiplex PCR; TCRdb keeps only in-frame clonotypes and omits some of them. The repertoire holds about 220,000 clones, roughly 85% seen once, with 2.4% in the top ten. The CDR3 contains 15 residues. The V and J ends lost 7 bases and 3 bases, in that order; junction bases with no gene match: 12. Looked up from germline, CDR1 is LGHNA and CDR2 is YNFKEQ. The data derive from a study of blood T cell repertoires in COVID-19. Study overall: T cells, B-cell-depleted T cells, or PBMCs provided the cDNA or gDNA that served as material.

The V gene is TRBV4-2, the J gene TRBJ2-7; 7 nucleotides align to TRBD2. The sample taken for sequencing was peripheral blood. This TCR derives from a woman aged 65 to 85 with COVID-19, enrolled during active disease. The CDR3 reads CASTPAASGGYEQYF. In DNA form, the CDR3 reads TGTGCCAGCACCCCGGCGGCTAGCGGAGGCTACGAGCAGTACTTC.